The present TCR beta chain was sequenced within a study of regulatory T cells in long-lasting Graves disease. Background on the study: Treatment with antithyroid drugs for over 5 years, together with positive TSH receptor antibodies, meant persistent Graves' disease.

The length of the CDR3 is 16 residues. Germline V gene lookup returns CDR1 LGHDT and CDR2 YNNKEL (reference sequence). Stated time point: persistent/refractory GD, antithyroid drugs over 5 years with positive TRAb. RNA from PBMCs was the source of the TCR library. Note on this clonotype: The junction departs from germline at one end; a sequencing error may be responsible.

Arm-PCR of CDR3 regions and iRepertoire HTBI primers were the basis on which TCR beta libraries were built. Authors' analysis steps: Samples revealed fewer than 65 TRBV and over twelve TRBJ segments. TCRdb re-called the multiplex PCR reads through MiXCR, storing one row per CDR3 protein. TCRdb's processing, not the authors', yielded these V and J calls. In the table there are about 400,000 distinct CDR3 sequences, about a fifth of which are singletons. This chain links TRBV3-1 with TRBJ2-2; unclear D gene. The clonotype was recovered from a female donor with Graves disease. The sequenced sample was peripheral blood mononuclear cells (PBMCs), obtained when the disease was refractory, from a patient treated with antithyroid drugs. CDR3 DNA sequence: TGTGCCAGCAGCCTCCTCGCTGGGGTGCGGACCGGAGAGCTGTTTTTT. It translates to CASSLLAGVRTGELFF.